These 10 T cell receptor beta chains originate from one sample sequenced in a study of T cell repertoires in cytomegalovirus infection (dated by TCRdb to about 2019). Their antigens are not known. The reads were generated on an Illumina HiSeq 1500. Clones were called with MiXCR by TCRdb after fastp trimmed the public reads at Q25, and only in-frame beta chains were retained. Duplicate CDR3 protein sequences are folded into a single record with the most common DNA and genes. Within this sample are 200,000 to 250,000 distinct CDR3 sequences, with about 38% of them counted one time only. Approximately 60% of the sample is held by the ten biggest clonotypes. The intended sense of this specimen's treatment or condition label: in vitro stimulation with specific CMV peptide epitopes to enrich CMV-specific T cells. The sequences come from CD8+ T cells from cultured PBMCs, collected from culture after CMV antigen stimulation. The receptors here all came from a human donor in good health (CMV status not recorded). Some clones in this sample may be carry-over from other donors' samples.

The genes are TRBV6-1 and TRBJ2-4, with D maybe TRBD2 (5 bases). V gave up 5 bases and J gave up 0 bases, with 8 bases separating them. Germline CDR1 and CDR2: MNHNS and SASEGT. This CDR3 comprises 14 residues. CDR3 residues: CASSSGLAKNIQYF. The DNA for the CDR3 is TGTGCCAGCAGTTCGGGGTTAGCCAAAAACATTCAGTACTTC.

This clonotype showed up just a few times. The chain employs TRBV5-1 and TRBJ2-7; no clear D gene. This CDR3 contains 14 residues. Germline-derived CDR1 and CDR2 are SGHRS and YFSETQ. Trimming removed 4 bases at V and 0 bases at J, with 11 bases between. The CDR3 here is CASSPVGDSYEQYF. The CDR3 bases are TGCGCCAGCAGCCCCGTCGGTGACTCCTACGAGCAGTACTTC.

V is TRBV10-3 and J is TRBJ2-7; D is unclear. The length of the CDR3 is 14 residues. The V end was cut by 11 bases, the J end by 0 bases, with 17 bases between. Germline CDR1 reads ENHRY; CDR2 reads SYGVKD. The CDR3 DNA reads TGTGCCTCGCGAGGAGAGCAGAGCTCCTACGAGCAGTACTTC. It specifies CASRGEQSSYEQYF.

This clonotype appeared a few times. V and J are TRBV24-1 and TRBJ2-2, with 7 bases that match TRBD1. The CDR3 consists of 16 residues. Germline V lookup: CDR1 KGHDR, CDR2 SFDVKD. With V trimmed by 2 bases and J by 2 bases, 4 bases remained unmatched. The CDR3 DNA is TGTGCCACCAGTGATTCGGGACAGCGTAACACCGGGGAGCTGTTTTTT. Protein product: CATSDSGQRNTGELFF.

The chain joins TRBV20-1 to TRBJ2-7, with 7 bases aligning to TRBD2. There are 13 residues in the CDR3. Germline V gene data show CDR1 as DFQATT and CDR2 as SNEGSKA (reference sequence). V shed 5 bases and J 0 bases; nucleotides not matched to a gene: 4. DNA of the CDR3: TGCAGTGCTGCTAGCGGCAGCTCCTACGAGCAGTACTTC. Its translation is CSAASGSSYEQYF.

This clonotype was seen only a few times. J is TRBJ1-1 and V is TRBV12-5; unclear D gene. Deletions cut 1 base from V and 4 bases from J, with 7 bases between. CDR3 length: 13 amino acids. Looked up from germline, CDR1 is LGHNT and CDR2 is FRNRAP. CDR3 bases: TGTGCTAGTGGTTTGGGTGGAGTCACTGAAGCTTTCTTT. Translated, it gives CASGLGGVTEAFF.

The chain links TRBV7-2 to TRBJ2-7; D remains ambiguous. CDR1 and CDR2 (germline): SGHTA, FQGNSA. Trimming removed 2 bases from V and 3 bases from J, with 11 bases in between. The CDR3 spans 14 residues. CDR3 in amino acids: CASSLIFSNYEQYF. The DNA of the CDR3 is TGTGCCAGCAGCTTAATCTTCAGCAACTACGAGCAGTACTTC.

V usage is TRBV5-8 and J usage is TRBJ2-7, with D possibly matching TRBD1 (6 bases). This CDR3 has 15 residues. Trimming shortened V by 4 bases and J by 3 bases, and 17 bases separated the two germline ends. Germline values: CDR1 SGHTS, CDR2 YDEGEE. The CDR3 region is CASSGLDRTFYEQYF. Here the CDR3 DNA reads TGTGCCAGCAGCGGCCTGGACAGAACCTTCTACGAGCAGTACTTC. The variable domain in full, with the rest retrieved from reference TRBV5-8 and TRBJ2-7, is EAGVTQSPTHLIKTRGQQATLRCSPISGHTSVYWYQQALGLGLQFLLWYDEGEERNRGNFPPRFSGRQFPNYSSELNVNALELEDSALYLCASSGLDRTFYEQYFGPGTRLTVT.

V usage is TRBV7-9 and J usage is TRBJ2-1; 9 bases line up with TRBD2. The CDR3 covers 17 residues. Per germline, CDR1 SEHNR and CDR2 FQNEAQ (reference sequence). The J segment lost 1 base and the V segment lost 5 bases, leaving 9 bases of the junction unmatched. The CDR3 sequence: CASSPHSGGKSYNEQFF. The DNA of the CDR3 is TGTGCCAGCAGCCCTCATAGCGGGGGTAAATCCTACAATGAGCAGTTCTTC.

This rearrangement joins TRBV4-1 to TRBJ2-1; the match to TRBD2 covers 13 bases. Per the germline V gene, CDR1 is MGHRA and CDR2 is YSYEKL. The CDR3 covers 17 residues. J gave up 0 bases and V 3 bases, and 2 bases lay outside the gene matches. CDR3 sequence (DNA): TGCGCCAGCAGCCACGGGACTAGCGGGACCTCCTACAATGAGCAGTTCTTC. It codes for CASSHGTSGTSYNEQFF.